This entry features one TCR beta chain sequence. Its antigen is undetermined. V gave up 4 bases and J gave up 2 bases; unmatched junction bases: 2. The CDR3 is 15 residues long. CDR1 is MGHRA, CDR2 YSYEKL, per germline. This record belongs to a study of cytomegalovirus exposure and HLA in healthy donors. Across the study: A subsequent analysis stated that the 90 to 150 validation repertoires were run on the same platform as the roughly 670 first-cohort repertoires.

Sequenced by immunoSEQ multiplex PCR; TCRdb stores in-frame clones only, minus some. The repertoire consists of under 150,000 clones, with around 90% occurring once and the leading ten covering less than 9%. Points from the study as a whole: It was around 160 TCR beta chains that were listed as cytomegalovirus-associated.

Material: PBMCs. The rearrangement joins TRBV4-1 to TRBJ2-1, with 10 bases matching TRBD1. The clonotype originates from a man aged 18 to 30 in good health and CMV-seropositive. The CDR3 here is CASSPGTGAYNEQFF. In DNA form, the CDR3 reads TGCGCCAGCAGCCCCGGGACAGGGGCCTACAATGAGCAGTTCTTC.